This T cell receptor beta chain came from a study of blood T cell repertoires in COVID-19. For the study at large: COVID-19 samples, acute and convalescent, were from the United States, Italy and Spain. PBMCs, B-cell-depleted T cells, or T cells provided the cDNA or gDNA that made up the material.

CDR3 length: 14 residues. The germline gives CDR1 MGHDK, CDR2 SYGVNS. V was pared by 4 bases and J by 2 bases, with 3 bases of the junction left unmatched. Assay used: immunoSEQ multiplex PCR; TCRdb lists only in-frame clones, some missing. The sample lists about 70,000 clones, 88% occurring once. The chain combines TRBV25-1 with TRBJ2-7; 9 bases are a match to TRBD2. The specimen was peripheral blood. The source is a human donor in a cohort sampled during active COVID-19. CDR3 DNA: TGTGCCAGCAGTGCGGGCGGGGGGGCCTACGAGCAGTACTTC. Protein sequence: CASSAGGGAYEQYF.